This T cell receptor beta chain came from a study of regulatory T cells in long-lasting Graves disease. As for time point: newly diagnosed GD, antithyroid drugs for less than 3 months. The TCR library used RNA extracted from PBMCs. CDR3 regions were amplified by Arm-PCR using iRepertoire HTBI primers to build TCR beta libraries. In TCRdb, the multiplex PCR reads were re-called with MiXCR into one record per CDR3 protein. The table includes approximately 440,000 distinct CDR3 sequences, roughly 17% detected once. This CDR3 has 15 amino acids. The V and J ends lost 7 bases and 0 bases respectively, with 12 bases between them. Germline CDR1 reads SNHLY; CDR2 reads FYNNEI. This sample was shared with a second study, whose subject was T cells in Graves' hyperthyroidism and ophthalmopathy. As that report states: With the HTBI primer set, the TCR CDR3 went through a first round of RT-PCR.

The sequence was collected from a man aged 40-55 years with Graves disease. The chain uses TRBV2 and TRBJ1-4; tentatively, D is TRBD1 (6 bases). Source: peripheral blood mononuclear cells (PBMCs), taken at new diagnosis, from a patient treated with antithyroid drugs. This chain's CDR3 is CASITGTATNEKLFF. The CDR3 coding sequence is TGTGCCAGCATAACAGGGACGGCAACTAATGAAAAACTGTTTTTT.